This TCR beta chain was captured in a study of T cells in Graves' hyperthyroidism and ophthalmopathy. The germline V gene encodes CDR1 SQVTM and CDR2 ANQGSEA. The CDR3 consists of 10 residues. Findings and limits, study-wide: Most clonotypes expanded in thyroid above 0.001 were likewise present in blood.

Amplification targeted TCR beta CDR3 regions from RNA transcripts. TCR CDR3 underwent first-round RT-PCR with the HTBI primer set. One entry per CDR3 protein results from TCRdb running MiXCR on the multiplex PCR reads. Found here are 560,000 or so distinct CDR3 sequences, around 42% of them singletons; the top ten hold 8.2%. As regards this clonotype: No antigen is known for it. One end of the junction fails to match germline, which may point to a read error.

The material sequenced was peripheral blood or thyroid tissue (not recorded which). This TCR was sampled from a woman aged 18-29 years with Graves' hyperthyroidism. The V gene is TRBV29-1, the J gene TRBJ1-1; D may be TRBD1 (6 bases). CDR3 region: CSVVGGSASF. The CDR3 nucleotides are TGCAGCGTTGTAGGGGGATCGGCTTCCTTT.